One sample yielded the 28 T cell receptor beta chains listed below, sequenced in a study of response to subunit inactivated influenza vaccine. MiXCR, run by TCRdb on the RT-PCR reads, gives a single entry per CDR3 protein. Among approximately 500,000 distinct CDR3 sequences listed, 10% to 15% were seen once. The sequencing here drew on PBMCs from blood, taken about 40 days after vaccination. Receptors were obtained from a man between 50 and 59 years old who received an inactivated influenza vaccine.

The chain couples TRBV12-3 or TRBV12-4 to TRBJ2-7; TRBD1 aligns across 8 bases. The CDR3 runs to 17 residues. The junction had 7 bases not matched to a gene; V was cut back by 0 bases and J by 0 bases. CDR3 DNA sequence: TGTGCCAGCAGTTTAGCGTCCGGACAGGGTAGCTCCTACGAGCAGTACTTC. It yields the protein CASSLASGQGSSYEQYF.

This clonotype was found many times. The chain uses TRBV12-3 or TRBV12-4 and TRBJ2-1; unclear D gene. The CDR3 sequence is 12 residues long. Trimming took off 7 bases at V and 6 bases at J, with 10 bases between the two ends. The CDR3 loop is CASMHPPNEQFF. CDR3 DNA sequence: TGTGCCAGCATGCACCCCCCCAATGAGCAGTTCTTC.

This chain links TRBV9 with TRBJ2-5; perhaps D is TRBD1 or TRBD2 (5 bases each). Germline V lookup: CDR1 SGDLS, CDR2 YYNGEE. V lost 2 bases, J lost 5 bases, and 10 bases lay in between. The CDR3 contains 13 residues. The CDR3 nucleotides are TGTGCCAGCAGCGTTGAGGGGCCGGAGACCCAGTACTTC. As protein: CASSVEGPETQYF.

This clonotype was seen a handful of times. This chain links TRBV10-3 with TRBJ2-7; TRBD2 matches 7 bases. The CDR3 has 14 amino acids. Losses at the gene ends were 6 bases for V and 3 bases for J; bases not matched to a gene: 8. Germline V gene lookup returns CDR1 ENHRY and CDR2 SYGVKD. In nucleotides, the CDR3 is TGTGCCATCAGGGGGGGGGAAAGGGTCTACGAGCAGTACTTC. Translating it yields CAIRGGERVYEQYF.

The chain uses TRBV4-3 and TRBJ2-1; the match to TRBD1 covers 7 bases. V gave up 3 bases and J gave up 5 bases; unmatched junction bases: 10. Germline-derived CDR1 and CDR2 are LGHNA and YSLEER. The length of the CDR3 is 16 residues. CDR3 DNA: TGCGCCAGCAGCCACGTGACAGGGAGATACGACAATGAGCAGTTCTTC. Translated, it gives CASSHVTGRYDNEQFF.

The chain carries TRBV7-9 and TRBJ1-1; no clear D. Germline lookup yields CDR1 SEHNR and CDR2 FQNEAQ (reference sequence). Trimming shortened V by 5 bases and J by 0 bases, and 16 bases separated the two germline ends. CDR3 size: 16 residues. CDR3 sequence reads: CASSPPARRVNTEAFF. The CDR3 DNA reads TGTGCCAGCAGCCCACCCGCGAGGAGGGTGAACACTGAAGCTTTCTTT.

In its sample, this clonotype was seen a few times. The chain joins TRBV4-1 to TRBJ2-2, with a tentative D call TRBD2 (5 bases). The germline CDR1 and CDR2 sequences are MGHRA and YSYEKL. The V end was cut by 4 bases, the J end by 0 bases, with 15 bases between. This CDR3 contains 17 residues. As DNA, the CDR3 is TGCGCCAGCAGCCCCGGCCATATCGGGACGAACACCGGGGAGCTGTTTTTT. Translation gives CASSPGHIGTNTGELFF.

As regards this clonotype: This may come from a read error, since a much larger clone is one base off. The CDR3 sequence is CCASTSGGSLSYEQYF. The CDR3, as DNA: TGCTGTGCTAGTACAAGCGGGGGGTCTCTTTCCTACGAGCAGTACTTC. The chain recombines TRBV20-1 with TRBJ2-7; 9 positions agree with TRBD2. Germline V gene sequence: CDR1 DFQATT, CDR2 SNEGSKA (reference sequence). The CDR3 is 16 amino acids.

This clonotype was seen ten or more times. The CDR3, as DNA: TGCAGCGATCGATATCCGGGACAGGGGAACACTGAAGCTTTCTTT. Translated: CSDRYPGQGNTEAFF. This chain uses TRBV29-1 with TRBJ1-1; TRBD1 aligns across 9 bases. CDR1 and CDR2 from the germline V gene are SQVTM and ANQGSEA. V lost 7 bases to trimming and J lost 1 base; unmatched junction nucleotides: 10. The CDR3 totals 15 residues.

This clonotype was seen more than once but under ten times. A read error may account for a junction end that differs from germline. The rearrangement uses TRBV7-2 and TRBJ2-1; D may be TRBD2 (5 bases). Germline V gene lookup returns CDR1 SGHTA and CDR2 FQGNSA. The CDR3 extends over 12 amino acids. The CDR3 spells CASSLGSGGPLF. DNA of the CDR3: TGTGCCAGCAGCTTAGGGTCAGGAGGTCCCCTCTTC. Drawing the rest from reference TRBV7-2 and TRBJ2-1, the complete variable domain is GAGVSQSPSNKVTEKGKDVELRCDPISGHTALYWYRQSLGQGLEFLIYFQGNSAPDKSGLPSDRFSAERTGGSVSTLTIQRTQQEDSAVYLCASSLGSGGPLFGPGTRLTVL.

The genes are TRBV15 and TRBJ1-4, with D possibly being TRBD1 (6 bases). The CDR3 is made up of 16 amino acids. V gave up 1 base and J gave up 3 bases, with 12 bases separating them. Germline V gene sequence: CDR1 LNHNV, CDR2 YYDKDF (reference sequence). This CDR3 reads CATSRARGAANEKLFF. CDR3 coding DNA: TGTGCCACCAGCAGAGCGCGGGGGGCGGCTAATGAAAAACTGTTTTTT.

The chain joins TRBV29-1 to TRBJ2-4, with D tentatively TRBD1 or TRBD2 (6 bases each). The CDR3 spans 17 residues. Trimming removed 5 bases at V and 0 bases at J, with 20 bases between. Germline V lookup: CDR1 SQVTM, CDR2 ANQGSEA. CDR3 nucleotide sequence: TGCAGCGTTAAAGGGCCGGGGGCCGGGGTAGCCAAAAACATTCAGTACTTC. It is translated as CSVKGPGAGVAKNIQYF.

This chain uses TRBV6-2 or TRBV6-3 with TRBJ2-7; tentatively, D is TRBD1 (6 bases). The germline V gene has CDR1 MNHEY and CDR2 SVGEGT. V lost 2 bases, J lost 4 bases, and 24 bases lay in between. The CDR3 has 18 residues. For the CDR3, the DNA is TGTGCCAGCAGTTACCCCGGGACACTCGGGACCCAGGGTTACGAGCAGTACTTC. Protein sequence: CASSYPGTLGTQGYEQYF.

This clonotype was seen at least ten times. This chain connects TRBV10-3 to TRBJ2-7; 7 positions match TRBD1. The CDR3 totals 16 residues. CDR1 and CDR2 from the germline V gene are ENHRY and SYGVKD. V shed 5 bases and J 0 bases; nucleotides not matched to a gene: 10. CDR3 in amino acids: CAISSPDRISSYEQYF. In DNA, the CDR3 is TGTGCCATCAGTAGTCCGGACAGGATCAGCTCCTACGAGCAGTACTTC.

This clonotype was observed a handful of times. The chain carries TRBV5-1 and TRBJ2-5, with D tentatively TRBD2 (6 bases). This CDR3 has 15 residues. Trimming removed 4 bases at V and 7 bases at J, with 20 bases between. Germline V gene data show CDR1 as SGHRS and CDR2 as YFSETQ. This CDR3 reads CASSAGTWAEGTQYF. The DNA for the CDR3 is TGCGCCAGCAGCGCCGGGACTTGGGCTGAAGGGACCCAGTACTTC.

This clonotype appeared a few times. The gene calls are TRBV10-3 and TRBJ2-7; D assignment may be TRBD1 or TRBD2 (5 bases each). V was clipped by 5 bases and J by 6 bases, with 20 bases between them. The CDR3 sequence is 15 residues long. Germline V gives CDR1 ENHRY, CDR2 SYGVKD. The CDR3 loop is CAISNTGTQPSEQYF. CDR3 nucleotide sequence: TGTGCCATCAGTAACACCGGGACCCAGCCCTCCGAGCAGTACTTC.

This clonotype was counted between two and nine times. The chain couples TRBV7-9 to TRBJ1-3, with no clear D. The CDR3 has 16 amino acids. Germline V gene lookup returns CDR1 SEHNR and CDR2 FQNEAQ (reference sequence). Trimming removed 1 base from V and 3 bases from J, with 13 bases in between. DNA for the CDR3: TGTGCCAGCAGCTTAGTAAAGGGCTCGTTTGGAAACACCATATATTTT. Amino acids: CASSLVKGSFGNTIYF.

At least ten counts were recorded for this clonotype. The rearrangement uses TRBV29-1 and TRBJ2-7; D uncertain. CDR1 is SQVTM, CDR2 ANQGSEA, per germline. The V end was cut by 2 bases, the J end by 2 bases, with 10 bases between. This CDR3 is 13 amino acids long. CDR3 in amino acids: CSVESGLTYEQYF. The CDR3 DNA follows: TGCAGCGTTGAATCCGGGTTGACCTACGAGCAGTACTTC.

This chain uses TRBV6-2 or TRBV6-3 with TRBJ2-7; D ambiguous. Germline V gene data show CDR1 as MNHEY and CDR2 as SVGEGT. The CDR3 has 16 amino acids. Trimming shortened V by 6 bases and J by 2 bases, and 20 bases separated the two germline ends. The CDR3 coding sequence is TGTGCCAGCAGCCAGATCCCCCCGGCGGCGACCTACGAGCAGTACTTC. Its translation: CASSQIPPAATYEQYF.

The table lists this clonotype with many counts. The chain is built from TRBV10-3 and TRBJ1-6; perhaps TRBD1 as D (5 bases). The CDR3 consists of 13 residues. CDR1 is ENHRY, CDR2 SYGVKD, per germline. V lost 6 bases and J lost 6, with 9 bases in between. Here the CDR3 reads CAIRTGGNSPLHF. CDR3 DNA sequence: TGTGCCATCAGGACGGGGGGTAATTCACCCCTCCACTTT.

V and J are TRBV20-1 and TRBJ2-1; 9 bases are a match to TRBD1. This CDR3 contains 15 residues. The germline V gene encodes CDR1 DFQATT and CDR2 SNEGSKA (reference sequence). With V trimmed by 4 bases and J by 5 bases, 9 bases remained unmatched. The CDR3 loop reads CSATIYRTGDNEQFF. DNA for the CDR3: TGCAGTGCTACAATATACCGGACAGGGGACAATGAGCAGTTCTTC.

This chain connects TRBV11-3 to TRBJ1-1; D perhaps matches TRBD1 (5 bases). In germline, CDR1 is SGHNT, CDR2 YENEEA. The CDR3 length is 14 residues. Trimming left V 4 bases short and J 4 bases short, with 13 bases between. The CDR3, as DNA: TGTGCCAGCAGCTCAGACCCGACAGCCACTGAAGCTTTCTTT. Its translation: CASSSDPTATEAFF.

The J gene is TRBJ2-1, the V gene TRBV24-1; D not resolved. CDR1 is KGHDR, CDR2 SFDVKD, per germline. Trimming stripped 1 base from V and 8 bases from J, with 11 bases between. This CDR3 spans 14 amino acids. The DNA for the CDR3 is TGTGCCACCAGTGATTTCACGGGTAGGGATGAGCAGTTCTTC. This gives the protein CATSDFTGRDEQFF.

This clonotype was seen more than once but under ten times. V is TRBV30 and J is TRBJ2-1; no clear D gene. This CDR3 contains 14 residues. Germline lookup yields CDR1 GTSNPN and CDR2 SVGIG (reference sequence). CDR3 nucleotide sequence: TGTGCATTGATGGAGTCTAGCTCCTACAATGAGCAGTTCTTC. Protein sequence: CALMESSSYNEQFF.

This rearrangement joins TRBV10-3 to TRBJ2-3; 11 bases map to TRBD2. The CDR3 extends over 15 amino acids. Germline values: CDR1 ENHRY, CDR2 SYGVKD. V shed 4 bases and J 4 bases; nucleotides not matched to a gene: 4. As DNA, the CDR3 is TGTGCCATCAGTGGGCTAGCGGGAGGTGCAGATACGCAGTATTTT. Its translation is CAISGLAGGADTQYF.

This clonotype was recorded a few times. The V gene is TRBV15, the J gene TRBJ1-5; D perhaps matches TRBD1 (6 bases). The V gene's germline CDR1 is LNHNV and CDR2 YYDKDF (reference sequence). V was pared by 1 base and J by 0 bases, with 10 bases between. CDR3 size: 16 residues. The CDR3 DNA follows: TGTGCCACCAGCAGAGCCGGGACACTTAGCAATCAGCCCCAGCATTTT. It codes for CATSRAGTLSNQPQHF.

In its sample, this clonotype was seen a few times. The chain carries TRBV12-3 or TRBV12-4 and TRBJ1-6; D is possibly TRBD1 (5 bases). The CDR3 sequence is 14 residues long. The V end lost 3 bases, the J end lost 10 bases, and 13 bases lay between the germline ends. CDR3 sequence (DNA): TGTGCCAGCAGTTTGACGGGGGTGCGCTCACCCCTCCACTTT. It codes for CASSLTGVRSPLHF.

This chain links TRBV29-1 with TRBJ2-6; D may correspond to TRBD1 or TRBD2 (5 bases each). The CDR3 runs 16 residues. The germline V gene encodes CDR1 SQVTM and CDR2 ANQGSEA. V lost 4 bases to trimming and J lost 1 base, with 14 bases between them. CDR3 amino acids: CSVAWDRLSGANVLTF. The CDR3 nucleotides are TGCAGCGTTGCGTGGGACCGATTATCTGGGGCCAACGTCCTGACTTTC.